This T cell receptor (beta chain) was captured in a study of somatic mutations in cytotoxic T cells in rheumatoid arthritis. J lost 5 bases, V lost 4 bases, and 9 bases had no gene match. Per germline, CDR1 MNHEY and CDR2 SMNVEV (reference sequence). The CDR3 loop spans 17 amino acids. The table came from immunoSEQ multiplex PCR; TCRdb's copy has only in-frame clones and leaves some out. Among thousands of clones listed, approximately 80% were seen once. Positively selected by magnetic beads, CD4+ and CD8+ cells were purity-checked by flow cytometry. Study conclusions and caveats: The largest CD8+ clone made up over 20% of CD8+ cells in about an eighth of the roughly 65 patients. The identity of the antigens targeted by the expanded CD8+ clones remained unknown. Rheumatoid arthritis patients and age-matched healthy controls showed no significant difference in CD8+ T-cell clonality.

Comments on this clone: Its matching antigen is unknown.

J is TRBJ2-3 and V is TRBV27, with TRBD2 identical over 13 bases. The sequence came from a woman between 70 and 85 years old with rheumatoid arthritis. Sequenced here: CD8+ T cells sorted from blood, sampled at a follow-up visit. The CDR3 region has the DNA TGTGCCAGCAGTTCTCCGGGACTAGCGGGATTAATAGATACGCAGTATTTT. It specifies CASSSPGLAGLIDTQYF.